This T cell receptor (beta chain) was captured by sequencing in a study of T cells in Graves' hyperthyroidism and ophthalmopathy. Trimming removed 3 bases at V and 1 base at J, with 13 bases between. CDR1 is SGHRS and CDR2 is YFSETQ in the germline V gene. The CDR3 is 16 residues long. It was RNA transcripts that yielded the amplified TCR beta CDR3 regions. The primer set for the first-round RT-PCR of the TCR CDR3 was HTBI. One entry per CDR3 protein, called by TCRdb with MiXCR from the multiplex PCR reads. This table has some 690,000 distinct CDR3 sequences, around 15% appearing once. PBMCs stemmed from over 7.5 ml fresh peripheral blood.

The sequenced sample was blood. The clonotype originates from a man aged 45 to 65 with Graves' hyperthyroidism. This chain links TRBV5-1 with TRBJ2-2; perhaps TRBD2 as D (5 bases). Here the CDR3 reads CASSSLAGVNTGELFF. In DNA, the CDR3 is TGCGCCAGCAGCTCGCTGGCCGGGGTGAACACCGGGGAGCTGTTTTTT.